The source of this TCR beta chain is a study of blood T cell repertoires in COVID-19. Repertoires were generated with immunoSEQ multiplex PCR, while TCRdb's copy carries only in-frame clones and drops some. Here the sample spans 310,000 or so clones, around 89% being singletons. The ends were cut back, 5 bases at V and 9 bases at J, with 16 bases in the middle. The length of the CDR3 is 13 residues. CDR1 SGHVS and CDR2 FQNEAQ come from the germline V gene. This clone is a singleton in its sample. This chain links TRBV7-8 with TRBJ2-5; D assignment may be TRBD1 or TRBD2 (5 bases each). Material for sequencing was PBMCs or T cells enriched from blood (not recorded which). This sequence was found in a woman between 35 and 50 years old who had recovered from COVID-19. The CDR3 region is CASSVDRYGAQYF. As DNA, the CDR3 is TGTGCCAGCAGCGTAGACAGATACGGGGCCCAGTACTTC. The full variable domain, completed using reference TRBV7-8 and TRBJ2-5, is GAGVSQSPRYKVAKRGQDVALRCDPISGHVSLFWYQQALGQGPEFLTYFQNEAQLDKSGLPSDRFFAERPEGSVSTLKIQRTQQEDSAVYLCASSVDRYGAQYFGPGTRLLVL.